Sequencing of this T cell receptor beta chain was carried out in a study of blood T cell repertoires in COVID-19. Study-wide background: Acute and convalescent COVID-19 samples came from the United States, Italy and Spain.

Germline trimming cut 2 bases from V and 7 bases from J; bases unmatched to any gene: 5. The germline CDR1 and CDR2 sequences are SNHLY and FYNNEI. The CDR3 loop spans 15 amino acids. This clone was seen a few times. Authors' methods: The assay estimated nucleated cells by amplifying reference gene primers. Data came from immunoSEQ multiplex PCR; TCRdb stores just in-frame clones and leaves some out. V and J calls and clone size are given by that table; D and trimming were obtained from the DNA. Of around 200,000 clones in the sample, about 85% were seen once. While infection was still active, Seattle patients were enrolled and then followed longitudinally.

Material: peripheral blood. This chain uses TRBV2 with TRBJ1-6; TRBD1 aligns across 7 bases. This sequence was found in a middle-aged woman with COVID-19, enrolled during active disease. CDR3 region: CASSERGGGNSPLHF. The CDR3 bases are TGTGCCAGCAGTGAACGCGGAGGGGGCAATTCACCCCTCCACTTT.